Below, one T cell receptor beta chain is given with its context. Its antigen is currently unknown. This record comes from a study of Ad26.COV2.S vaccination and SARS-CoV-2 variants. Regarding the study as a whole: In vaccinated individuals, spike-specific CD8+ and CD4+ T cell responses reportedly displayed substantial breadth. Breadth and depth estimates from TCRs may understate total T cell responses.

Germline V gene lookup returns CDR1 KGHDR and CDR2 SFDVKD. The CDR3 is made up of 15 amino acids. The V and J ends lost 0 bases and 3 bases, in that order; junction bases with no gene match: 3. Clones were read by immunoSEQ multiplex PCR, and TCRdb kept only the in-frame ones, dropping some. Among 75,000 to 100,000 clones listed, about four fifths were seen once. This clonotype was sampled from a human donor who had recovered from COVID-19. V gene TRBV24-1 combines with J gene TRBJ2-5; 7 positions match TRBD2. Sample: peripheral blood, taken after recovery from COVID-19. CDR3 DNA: TGTGCCACCAGTGATTTGCGCGCGGGGGAAGAGACCCAGTACTTC. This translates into CATSDLRAGEETQYF.